This T cell receptor beta chain was captured in a study of blood T cell repertoires in COVID-19. Study overall: Samples of COVID-19 (acute and convalescent) were obtained from the United States, Italy and Spain.

Clinical history as reported by participants underpinned cohort assignment. Cohort 3 donors were reported recovered after two negative PCRs, clearance, or symptom resolution. The data were produced by immunoSEQ multiplex PCR, yet TCRdb's version contains in-frame clones alone and is incomplete. Altogether 200,000 to 250,000 clones are present, nearly 90% being singletons, with the ten largest covering 10% to 11%. V shed 0 bases, J shed 9 bases, and the junction held 4 bases outside the gene matches. CDR3 length equals 15 residues. The germline V gene encodes CDR1 SGHNT and CDR2 YYREEE (reference sequence).

This receptor was taken from a man between 25 and 39 years old who had recovered from COVID-19. Sequencing used PBMCs or T cells enriched from blood (not recorded which). The V gene is TRBV5-4, the J gene TRBJ1-6; 9 nucleotides agree with TRBD1. This CDR3 is CASSLAGTGPSPLHF. The CDR3 nucleotides read TGTGCCAGCAGCTTGGCTGGGACAGGGCCTTCACCCCTCCACTTT.